A single sample is the source of the 19 T cell receptor beta chains below, sequenced in a study of blood T cell repertoires in COVID-19. Clones were sequenced by immunoSEQ multiplex PCR, and TCRdb holds only the in-frame ones, with some missing. The repertoire holds about 470,000 clones, with approximately 86% as singletons. The sequencing sample was made of PBMCs or T cells enriched from blood (not recorded which). These TCRs come from a woman aged 18-29 years who had recovered from COVID-19.

This sequence joins TRBV29-1 and TRBJ1-2, with a weak D call TRBD1 (5 bases). The CDR3 extends over 12 amino acids. V was pared by 7 bases and J by 2 bases, with 11 bases between. Germline values: CDR1 SQVTM, CDR2 ANQGSEA. The CDR3 DNA reads TGCAGCGCGACTGGGGGGAACTATGGCTACACCTTC. Its protein is CSATGGNYGYTF. Full variable domain (outside the CDR3, taken from reference TRBV29-1 and TRBJ1-2): SAVISQKPSRDICQRGTSLTIQCQVDSQVTMMFWYRQQPGQSLTLIATANQGSEATYESGFVIDKFPISRPNLTFSTLTVSNMSPEDSSIYLCSATGGNYGYTFGSGTRLTVV.

J is TRBJ1-5 and V is TRBV28; D uncertain. The CDR3 extends over 15 amino acids. Trimming took 5 bases from V and 3 from J, leaving 14 bases between them. Germline V gene sequence: CDR1 MDHEN, CDR2 SYDVKM. CDR3 in amino acids: CASSPPGRDNQPQHF. CDR3 DNA: TGTGCCAGCAGTCCTCCGGGGAGGGACAATCAGCCCCAGCATTTT.

V gene TRBV15 combines with J gene TRBJ2-4; a possible D gene is TRBD1 (5 bases). Trimming pared 3 bases from V and 8 bases from J, leaving 11 bases between. Germline CDR1 LNHNV, CDR2 YYDKDF (reference sequence). This CDR3 comprises 13 residues. CDR3: CATSRGRRDIQYF. CDR3 nucleotides: TGTGCCACCAGCAGGGGGCGCAGGGACATTCAGTACTTC.

This rearrangement joins TRBV9 to TRBJ1-5, with 7 bases aligning to TRBD1. Trimming removed 2 bases from V and 1 base from J; junction bases left unmatched: 0. The CDR3 is 14 amino acids. The germline V gene has CDR1 SGDLS and CDR2 YYNGEE. CDR3 sequence reads: CASSVTGSNQPQHF. CDR3 sequence (DNA): TGTGCCAGCAGCGTGACAGGGAGCAATCAGCCCCAGCATTTT.

The V gene is TRBV20-1, the J gene TRBJ1-6, with a tentative D call TRBD1 (5 bases). CDR3 length equals 14 residues. Germline V gives CDR1 DFQATT, CDR2 SNEGSKA (reference sequence). The germline V and J ends were trimmed by 3 bases and 10 bases, with 16 bases remaining between them. The CDR3 protein is CSASISGLGSPLHF. CDR3 bases: TGCAGTGCTAGTATATCAGGGTTAGGGTCACCCCTCCACTTT.

The V gene is TRBV5-1, the J gene TRBJ2-1, with 8 positions matching TRBD2. CDR3 length: 16 residues. CDR1 and CDR2 (germline): SGHRS, YFSETQ. V shed 6 bases and J 2 bases; nucleotides not matched to a gene: 10. CDR3 region: CASTIFIAGTYNEQFF. CDR3 DNA sequence: TGCGCCAGCACCATTTTCATAGCGGGGACCTACAATGAGCAGTTCTTC.

The gene calls are TRBV2 and TRBJ1-3; D ambiguous. The germline V and J ends were trimmed by 6 bases and 4 bases, with 19 bases remaining between them. The CDR3 consists of 16 residues. CDR1 and CDR2 (germline): SNHLY, FYNNEI. The CDR3 loop reads CASRQSPGSAGNTIYF. In nucleotides, the CDR3 is TGTGCCAGCAGGCAGAGCCCCGGGTCGGCCGGAAACACCATATATTTT.

The gene calls are TRBV3-1 (or the pseudogene TRBV3-2) and TRBJ1-1, with TRBD1 identical over 7 bases. The CDR3 extends over 12 amino acids. Germline V CDR1 and CDR2: LGHDT, YNNKEL (reference sequence). With V trimmed by 5 bases and J by 8 bases, 5 bases remained unmatched. Written as DNA, the CDR3 is TGTGCCAGCAGCATTGGGACAGTCGAAGCTTTCTTT. Translated, it gives CASSIGTVEAFF.

The chain links TRBV6-5 to TRBJ2-7; 10 positions match TRBD2. Losses at the gene ends were 0 bases for V and 4 bases for J; bases not matched to a gene: 6. This CDR3 region has 16 residues. The V gene's germline CDR1 is MNHEY and CDR2 SVGAGI. The DNA of the CDR3 is TGTGCCAGCAGTTACTCTCTAGCGGGGGAAGGATACGAGCAGTACTTC. Translation gives CASSYSLAGEGYEQYF.

The rearrangement joins TRBV7-6 to TRBJ1-1; no clear D. Germline CDR1 and CDR2: SGHVS and FNYEAQ. The length of the CDR3 is 12 residues. The V gene lost 5 bases and the J gene lost 11 bases, with 15 bases spanning the gap. This CDR3 is CASSGSSGIAFF. As DNA, the CDR3 is TGTGCCAGCAGCGGAAGCTCAGGCATCGCTTTCTTT. The full variable domain, with the rest looked up from reference TRBV7-6 and TRBJ1-1, is GAGVSQSPRYKVTKRGQDVALRCDPISGHVSLYWYRQALGQGPEFLTYFNYEAQQDKSGLPNDRFSAERPEGSISTLTIQRTEQRDSAMYRCASSGSSGIAFFGQGTRLTVV.

The CDR3 nucleotides are TGTGCCAGCAGTGGGGACAGGATACGCCAGCCCCAGCATTTT. It encodes CASSGDRIRQPQHF. The genes are TRBV2 and TRBJ1-5; 8 bases align to TRBD1. This CDR3 is built from 14 residues. Per germline, CDR1 SNHLY and CDR2 FYNNEI. Trimming took 4 bases from V and 7 from J; bases not matched to a gene: 6.

This chain links TRBV7-9 with TRBJ1-5; no definite D call. V lost 2 bases to trimming and J lost 6 bases, with 8 bases between them. Per germline, CDR1 SEHNR and CDR2 FQNEAQ (reference sequence). The CDR3 sequence is 13 residues long. The CDR3 sequence: CASSLSEGQPQHF. The CDR3 DNA sequence: TGTGCCAGCAGCTTATCGGAGGGTCAGCCCCAGCATTTT.

V gene TRBV24-1 combines with J gene TRBJ2-1; possibly TRBD1 for D (6 bases). The germline CDR1 and CDR2 sequences are KGHDR and SFDVKD. The CDR3 extends over 14 amino acids. Trimming cost V 8 bases and J 9 bases, with 19 bases left between them. CDR3 protein: CATIELTGSGEQFF. DNA of the CDR3: TGTGCCACCATTGAACTTACAGGGTCCGGTGAGCAGTTCTTC.

The rearrangement uses TRBV2 and TRBJ2-1; D not certain. The V gene lost 7 bases and the J gene lost 0 bases, with 10 bases spanning the gap. This CDR3 region has 14 residues. Germline V gene data show CDR1 as SNHLY and CDR2 as FYNNEI. The CDR3 region has the DNA TGTGCCAGCACCAGCGCCCGCTCCTACAATGAGCAGTTCTTC. It is translated as CASTSARSYNEQFF. Variable domain in full (rest from reference TRBV2 and TRBJ2-1): EPEVTQTPSHQVTQMGQEVILRCVPISNHLYFYWYRQILGQKVEFLVSFYNNEISEKSEIFDDQFSVERPDGSNFTLKIRSTKLEDSAMYFCASTSARSYNEQFFGPGTRLTVL.

The chain recombines TRBV11-2 with TRBJ1-4; D unclear. The CDR3 is made up of 13 amino acids. Germline CDR1 and CDR2: SGHAT and FQNNGV. The V gene lost 8 bases and the J gene lost 10 bases, with 17 bases spanning the gap. CDR3 amino acids: CASGEVGFGKLFF. DNA for the CDR3: TGTGCCAGCGGAGAGGTCGGGTTTGGAAAACTGTTTTTT.

The rearrangement links TRBV3-1 (or the pseudogene TRBV3-2) to TRBJ1-1; D perhaps matches TRBD1 (5 bases). Trimming removed 4 bases from V and 1 base from J, with 10 bases in between. CDR1 is LGHDT, CDR2 YNNKEL, per germline (reference sequence). CDR3 size: 14 residues. CDR3 loop: CASSPDKWNTEAFF. As DNA, the CDR3 is TGTGCCAGCAGCCCGGACAAGTGGAACACTGAAGCTTTCTTT.

This clone appeared a single time. Here the CDR3 reads CASSFKGQASYNEQFF. CDR3 nucleotide sequence: TGTGCCAGCAGCTTTAAGGGACAGGCCTCCTACAATGAGCAGTTCTTC. The rearrangement links TRBV5-4 to TRBJ2-1; the match to TRBD1 covers 8 bases. The CDR3 is 16 residues long. Trimming cost V 2 bases and J 0 bases; bases outside gene matches: 4. Germline V gene lookup returns CDR1 SGHNT and CDR2 YYREEE (reference sequence).

The CDR3 nucleotides read TGTGCCAGTAGTATAGTCGGGGGCTATGGCTACACCTTC. As protein: CASSIVGGYGYTF. J is TRBJ1-2 and V is TRBV19; TRBD1 might be the D (5 bases). The CDR3 is made up of 13 amino acids. Trimming removed 1 base from V and 4 bases from J, with 7 bases in between. CDR1 is LNHDA and CDR2 is SQIVND in the germline V gene (reference sequence). Using reference TRBV19 and TRBJ1-2 for the parts outside the CDR3, the full variable domain is DGGITQSPKYLFRKEGQNVTLSCEQNLNHDAMYWYRQDPGQGLRLIYYSQIVNDFQKGDIAEGYSVSREKKESFPLTVTSAQKNPTAFYLCASSIVGGYGYTFGSGTRLTVV.

This rearrangement joins TRBV4-1 to TRBJ2-7, with 10 bases that match TRBD2. This CDR3 has 17 residues. The germline CDR1 and CDR2 sequences are MGHRA and YSYEKL. V lost 0 bases and J lost 3; bases outside the gene matches: 8. In DNA form, the CDR3 reads TGCGCCAGCAGCCAAGAAGTAATAGCGGGGGGTTTCTACGAGCAGTACTTC. It specifies CASSQEVIAGGFYEQYF.